This T cell receptor (beta chain) was sequenced during a study of T cell responses to AZD1222 COVID-19 vaccine. Study results and caveats: Following two doses of AZD1222, Spike-specific TCR breadth and depth rose.

Trimming took off 0 bases at V and 5 bases at J, with 2 bases between the two ends. In germline, CDR1 is GTSNPN, CDR2 SVGIG (reference sequence). CDR3 length equals 12 residues. In the case of this clone: Its antigen is as yet unknown.

Assay: immunoSEQ multiplex PCR; the TCRdb copy retains only in-frame clones and omits some. The sample carries 130,000 to 150,000 clones, roughly 86% recorded once. The V and J genes are TRBV30 and TRBJ1-6; D remains ambiguous. This receptor was identified in an adult who received the MenACWY meningococcal vaccine as a control. Sequences were derived from peripheral blood, sampled 28 days after the second dose of the MenACWY control vaccine. The CDR3 nucleotides are TGTGCCTGGAGTGTTGATAATTCACCCCTCCACTTT. As protein: CAWSVDNSPLHF.